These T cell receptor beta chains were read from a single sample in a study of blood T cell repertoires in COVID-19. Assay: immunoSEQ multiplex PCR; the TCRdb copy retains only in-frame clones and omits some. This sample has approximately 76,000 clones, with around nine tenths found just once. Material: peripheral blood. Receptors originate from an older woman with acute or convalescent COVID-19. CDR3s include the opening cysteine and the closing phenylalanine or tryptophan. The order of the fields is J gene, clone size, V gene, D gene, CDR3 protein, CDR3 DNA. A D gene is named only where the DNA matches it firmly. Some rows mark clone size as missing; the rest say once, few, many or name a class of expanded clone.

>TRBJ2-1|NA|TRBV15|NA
CATSIRVSSYNEQFF
TGTGCCACCAGCATAAGAGTAAGCTCCTACAATGAGCAGTTCTTC
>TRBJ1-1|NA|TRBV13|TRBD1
CASSLGLGTGYNEAFF
TGTGCCAGCAGCTTAGGCCTAGGGACAGGGTACAATGAAGCTTTCTTT
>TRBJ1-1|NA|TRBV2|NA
CASQTLRFGEAFF
TGTGCCAGTCAGACTCTCCGGTTTGGTGAAGCTTTCTTT
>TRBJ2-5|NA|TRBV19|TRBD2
CASSAGLAGQETQYF
TGTGCCAGTTCTGCGGGACTAGCGGGTCAAGAGACCCAGTACTTC
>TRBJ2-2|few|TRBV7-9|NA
CASSYKNRETGELFF
TGTGCCAGCAGTTATAAGAACAGGGAGACCGGGGAGCTGTTTTTT
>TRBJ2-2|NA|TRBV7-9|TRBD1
CASTDRGKTGELFF
TGTGCCAGCACAGACAGGGGAAAGACCGGGGAGCTGTTTTTT
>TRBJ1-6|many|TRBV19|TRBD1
CASSIPGTASPLHF
TGTGCCAGTAGTATACCCGGGACAGCTTCACCCCTCCACTTT
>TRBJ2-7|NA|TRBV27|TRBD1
CASSPQTGNLYEQYF
TGTGCCAGCAGTCCACAGACAGGGAACCTCTACGAGCAGTACTTC
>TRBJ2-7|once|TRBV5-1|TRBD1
CASSWGDREGNEQYF
TGCGCCAGCAGCTGGGGGGACAGGGAAGGGAACGAGCAGTACTTC
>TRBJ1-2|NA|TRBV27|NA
CASSLNRAYGYTF
TGTGCCAGCAGTTTGAACAGGGCCTATGGCTACACCTTC
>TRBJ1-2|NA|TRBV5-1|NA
CASSFQGVNYGYTF
TGCGCCAGCAGCTTCCAGGGCGTTAACTATGGCTACACCTTC
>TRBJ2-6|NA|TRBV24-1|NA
CATSGPLRDSASTGANVLTF
TGTGCCACCAGTGGTCCACTCCGGGACTCCGCTTCCACTGGGGCCAACGTCCTGACTTTC
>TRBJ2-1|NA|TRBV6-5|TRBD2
CASKRGSYNEQFF
TGTGCCAGTAAGCGGGGCTCCTACAATGAGCAGTTCTTC
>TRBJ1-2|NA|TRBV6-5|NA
CASTFVGGYGYTF
TGTGCCAGCACCTTCGTTGGCGGCTATGGCTACACCTTC
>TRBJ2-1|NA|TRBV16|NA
CASSLQKTGNEQFF
TGTGCCAGCAGCCTGCAAAAGACAGGTAATGAGCAGTTCTTC
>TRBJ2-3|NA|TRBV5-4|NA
CASSLASRREDTQYF
TGTGCCAGCAGCTTGGCATCTAGAAGGGAGGATACGCAGTATTTT
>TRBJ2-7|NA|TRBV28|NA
CASSWTWSREQYF
TGTGCCAGCAGTTGGACATGGTCGAGGGAGCAGTACTTC
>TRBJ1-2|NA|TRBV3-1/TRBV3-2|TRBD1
CASSQKTGQGNYGYTF
TGTGCCAGCAGCCAGAAGACGGGACAGGGTAACTATGGCTACACCTTC
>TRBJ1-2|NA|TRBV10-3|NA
CAISDSVAYGYTF
TGTGCCATCAGTGATTCAGTAGCCTATGGCTACACCTTC
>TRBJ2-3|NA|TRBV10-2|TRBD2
CASSDLIAGGTDTQYF
TGCGCCAGCAGTGACCTAATAGCGGGAGGTACAGATACGCAGTATTTT
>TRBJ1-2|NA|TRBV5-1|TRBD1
CASSQQGAGGYTF
TGCGCCAGCAGCCAACAGGGGGCAGGTGGCTACACCTTC
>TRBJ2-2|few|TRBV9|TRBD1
CASSPTTGPGELFF
TGTGCCAGCAGCCCCACGACAGGGCCCGGGGAGCTGTTTTTT
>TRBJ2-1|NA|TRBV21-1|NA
CASSTTGVPLHEQFF
TGTGCCAGCAGCACCACGGGGGTACCGTTACATGAGCAGTTCTTC
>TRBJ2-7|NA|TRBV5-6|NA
CASSLSGVTYEQYF
TGTGCCAGCAGCTTGTCCGGGGTCACCTACGAGCAGTACTTC
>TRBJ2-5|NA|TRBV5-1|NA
CASSPEPRWAGAQYF
TGCGCCAGCAGTCCAGAACCCAGGTGGGCCGGGGCCCAGTACTTC
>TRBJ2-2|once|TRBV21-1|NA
CASSKGSERDTGELFF
TGTGCCAGCAGCAAAGGTTCCGAGCGAGACACCGGGGAGCTGTTTTTT
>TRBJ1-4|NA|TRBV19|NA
CASFDRLGEKLFF
TGTGCCAGTTTTGACAGGCTTGGGGAAAAACTGTTTTTT
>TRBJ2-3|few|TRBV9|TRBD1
CASSVAGTGLTDTQYF
TGTGCCAGCAGCGTAGCCGGGACAGGGTTAACAGATACGCAGTATTTT
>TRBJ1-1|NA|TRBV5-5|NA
CASSWAGLNTEAFF
TGTGCCAGCAGCTGGGCGGGACTGAACACTGAAGCTTTCTTT
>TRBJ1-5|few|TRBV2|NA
CASSDLKEHSNQPQHF
TGTGCCAGCAGTGATCTCAAGGAGCATAGCAATCAGCCCCAGCATTTT
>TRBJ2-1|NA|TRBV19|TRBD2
CASSIGTSNEQFF
TGTGCCAGTAGTATTGGGACTAGCAATGAGCAGTTCTTC
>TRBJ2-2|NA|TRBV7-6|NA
CASSLNGGLPTGELFF
TGTGCCAGCAGCTTAAACGGGGGGCTCCCCACCGGGGAGCTGTTTTTT
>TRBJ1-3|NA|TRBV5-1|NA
CASSREGGGNTIYF
TGCGCCAGCAGCCGTGAAGGGGGTGGAAACACCATATATTTT
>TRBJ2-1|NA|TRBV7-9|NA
CASSSGAEQFF
TGTGCCAGCAGCTCAGGGGCTGAGCAGTTCTTC
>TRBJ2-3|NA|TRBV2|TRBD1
CASSRDSVSVDTQYF
TGTGCCAGCAGCAGGGACAGTGTTTCCGTCGATACGCAGTATTTT
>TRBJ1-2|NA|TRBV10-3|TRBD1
CAISGDRADGYTF
TGTGCCATCAGTGGAGACAGGGCCGATGGCTACACCTTC
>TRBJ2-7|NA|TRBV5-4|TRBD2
CASSLGLAGAKEQYF
TGTGCCAGCAGCCTCGGACTAGCGGGGGCGAAGGAGCAGTACTTC
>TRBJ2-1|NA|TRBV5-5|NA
CASSPQGYEQFF
TGTGCCAGCAGCCCACAGGGCTATGAGCAGTTCTTC
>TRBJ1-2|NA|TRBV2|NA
CASTLGQIYGYTF
TGTGCCAGCACCCTAGGACAGATCTATGGCTACACCTTC